One and the same sample provided the 17 T cell receptor beta chains below, sequenced in a study of blood T cell repertoires in COVID-19. The table came from immunoSEQ multiplex PCR; TCRdb's copy has only in-frame clones and leaves some out. This repertoire shows about 270,000 clones, approximately 82% found once; its top ten account for 5.7%. Sequences were obtained from peripheral blood. These receptors were taken from a man aged 80 or over with acute or convalescent COVID-19.

This clone came up a few times. This chain joins TRBV4-1 and TRBJ1-3, with TRBD1 matching 9 bases. Germline CDR1 MGHRA, CDR2 YSYEKL. J was trimmed by 1 base and V by 8 bases; bases with no gene match: 3. The CDR3 runs to 14 residues. The CDR3 is CASGQGLSGNTIYF. Written as DNA, the CDR3 is TGCGCCAGCGGACAGGGGCTTTCTGGAAACACCATATATTTT.

The V gene is TRBV5-4, the J gene TRBJ1-5; D is perhaps TRBD1 (6 bases). V was pared by 1 base and J by 1 base, with 12 bases between. The CDR3 has 16 residues. The V gene's germline CDR1 is SGHNT and CDR2 YYREEE (reference sequence). CDR3 amino acids: CASSLLRGASNQPQHF. Here the CDR3 DNA reads TGTGCCAGCAGCTTGCTCAGGGGTGCGAGCAATCAGCCCCAGCATTTT.

The J gene is TRBJ1-2, the V gene TRBV28; no reliable D call. Looked up from germline, CDR1 is MDHEN and CDR2 is SYDVKM. Trimming cost V 5 bases and J 4 bases, with 11 bases left between them. The CDR3 covers 13 residues. CDR3 amino acids: CASSRPRPYGYTF. The CDR3 nucleotides read TGTGCCAGCAGTCGACCCAGGCCCTATGGCTACACCTTC.

The rearrangement links TRBV19 to TRBJ1-4; unclear D gene. The germline gives CDR1 LNHDA, CDR2 SQIVND (reference sequence). Between the trimmed V and J ends, which lost 5 bases and 1 base, there was a span of 11 bases. The CDR3 runs 15 residues. In DNA form, the CDR3 reads TGTGCCAGTAGTCCCTCCAGTGGAACTAATGAAAAACTGTTTTTT. Amino acids: CASSPSSGTNEKLFF.

V and J are TRBV5-1 and TRBJ1-1, with 9 positions matching TRBD1. There are 14 residues in the CDR3. Trimming took 3 bases from V and 5 from J; bases not matched to a gene: 5. Per the germline V gene, CDR1 is SGHRS and CDR2 is YFSETQ. The DNA for the CDR3 is TGCGCCAGCAGCTCGGGACAGGGTGGAACTGAAGCTTTCTTT. Translated, it gives CASSSGQGGTEAFF.

V usage is TRBV2 and J usage is TRBJ2-7; TRBD2 matches at 7 bases. The CDR3 runs 15 residues. V gave up 6 bases and J gave up 3 bases; unmatched junction bases: 11. Germline V gene sequence: CDR1 SNHLY, CDR2 FYNNEI. In DNA, the CDR3 is TGTGCCAGCAGCCCTAGCGGTATTCGTCTCTACGAGCAGTACTTC. Translation: CASSPSGIRLYEQYF.

This clone has just a few counts. The chain employs TRBV3-1 (or the pseudogene TRBV3-2) and TRBJ1-6; D might be TRBD1 (5 bases). This CDR3 has 13 amino acids. V dropped 3 bases and J dropped 7 bases, with 7 bases sitting between them. CDR1 is LGHDT, CDR2 YNNKEL, per germline (reference sequence). The CDR3 DNA reads as TGTGCCAGCAGCCAGGGGCCCAATTCACCCCTCCACTTT. Protein sequence: CASSQGPNSPLHF.

This clone was seen more than once but under ten times. V usage is TRBV19 and J usage is TRBJ1-2; 7 positions match TRBD1. Germline CDR1 reads LNHDA; CDR2 reads SQIVND (reference sequence). The CDR3 is 15 residues long. V shed 0 bases, J shed 2 bases, and the junction held 3 bases outside the gene matches. CDR3: CASSIEATGNYGYTF. CDR3 DNA: TGTGCCAGTAGTATAGAGGCGACAGGGAACTATGGCTACACCTTC.

The chain carries TRBV18 and TRBJ1-1, with 9 nucleotides matching TRBD1. The CDR3 contains 16 residues. The germline V gene encodes CDR1 KGHSH and CDR2 LQKENI. V lost 5 bases, J lost 4 bases, and 11 bases stayed unmatched. The CDR3 sequence: CASSLAQGALGTEAFF. DNA for the CDR3: TGTGCCAGCTCATTGGCACAGGGGGCGCTGGGCACTGAAGCTTTCTTT. Variable domain in full (rest from reference TRBV18 and TRBJ1-1): NAGVMQNPRHLVRRRGQEARLRCSPMKGHSHVYWYRQLPEEGLKFMVYLQKENIIDESGMPKERFSAEFPKEGPSILRIQQVVRGDSAAYFCASSLAQGALGTEAFFGQGTRLTVV.

V gene TRBV19 combines with J gene TRBJ2-1, with 14 bases fitting TRBD2. The length of the CDR3 is 17 residues. V was clipped by 8 bases and J by 3 bases; unmatched bases: 9. Germline lookup yields CDR1 LNHDA and CDR2 SQIVND (reference sequence). The CDR3 bases are TGTGCCAGTCGCGGACTAGCGGGAGGTACCTACTACAATGAGCAGTTCTTC. It encodes CASRGLAGGTYYNEQFF.

The V gene is TRBV18, the J gene TRBJ2-2; 7 bases line up with TRBD1. Trimming removed 2 bases from V and 5 bases from J; junction bases left unmatched: 5. Germline V CDR1 and CDR2: KGHSH, LQKENI. The CDR3 extends over 15 amino acids. DNA for the CDR3: TGTGCCAGCTCACCAATGAGACAGGGTACCGGGGAGCTGTTTTTT. Translating it yields CASSPMRQGTGELFF.

The V and J genes are TRBV9 and TRBJ1-4, with TRBD1 matching over 11 bases. This CDR3 spans 14 amino acids. The J segment lost 6 bases and the V segment lost 4 bases, leaving 2 bases of the junction unmatched. Germline CDR1 is SGDLS and CDR2 is YYNGEE. Here the CDR3 DNA reads TGTGCCAGCAGCAAGGACAGGGGGCATGAAAAACTGTTTTTT. This translates into CASSKDRGHEKLFF.

The chain is built from TRBV9 and TRBJ2-3, with D tentatively TRBD2 (5 bases). The CDR3 has 15 residues. The V end was cut by 0 bases, the J end by 2 bases, with 10 bases between. Germline CDR1 SGDLS, CDR2 YYNGEE. The CDR3 region has the DNA TGTGCCAGCAGCGTAGCTACCGGGGACACAGATACGCAGTATTTT. This sequence encodes CASSVATGDTDTQYF.

This chain joins TRBV19 and TRBJ2-2; 10 nucleotides line up with TRBD2. V lost 6 bases to trimming and J lost 7 bases; unmatched junction nucleotides: 5. CDR3 length equals 14 residues. Germline values: CDR1 LNHDA, CDR2 SQIVND (reference sequence). The CDR3 coding sequence is TGTGCCAGTAGCAGCGGGGGGGCGAACGGGGAGCTGTTTTTT. Translating gives CASSSGGANGELFF.

The genes are TRBV5-6 and TRBJ2-3; TRBD2 matches 7 bases. CDR1 and CDR2 (germline): SGHDT, YYEEEE. The CDR3 is made up of 13 amino acids. J was trimmed by 4 bases and V by 6 bases; bases with no gene match: 5. The CDR3 is CASKSGMADTQYF. Here the CDR3 DNA reads TGTGCCAGCAAAAGCGGGATGGCAGATACGCAGTATTTT.

The rearrangement uses TRBV30 and TRBJ2-2, with a possible D match to TRBD2 (5 bases). CDR1 and CDR2 (germline): GTSNPN, SVGIG (reference sequence). This CDR3 contains 15 residues. V was pared by 0 bases and J by 5 bases, with 13 bases between. The CDR3 loop reads CAWSVPGLLTGELFF. The CDR3 nucleotides are TGTGCCTGGAGTGTACCAGGACTCTTAACCGGGGAGCTGTTTTTT. Full variable domain (missing parts from reference TRBV30 and TRBJ2-2): SQTIHQWPATLVQPVGSPLSLECTVEGTSNPNLYWYRQAAGRGLQLLFYSVGIGQISSEVPQNLSASRPQDRQFILSSKKLLLSDSGFYLCAWSVPGLLTGELFFGEGSRLTVL.

This clone was seen once. The rearrangement joins TRBV5-1 to TRBJ2-7; 12 bases match TRBD1. CDR1 and CDR2 from the germline V gene are SGHRS and YFSETQ. The CDR3 runs 15 residues. V dropped 7 bases and J dropped 3; count of bases not matched to a gene: 8. CDR3 bases: TGCGCCAGCGCCGGGACAGGGGGCCCCCGCTACGAGCAGTACTTC. Protein sequence: CASAGTGGPRYEQYF.